This T cell receptor beta chain comes out of a study of cytotoxic CD8 clonotypes in ibrutinib-treated CLL. Clones were read by immunoSEQ multiplex PCR, and TCRdb kept only the in-frame ones, dropping some. The sample lists fewer than 400,000 clones, over 55% occurring once. Study-wide results and limits: There were differences in sampling times between sustained-remission and progressing patients.

With respect to this clone: Its antigen is currently unknown.

Per the germline V gene, CDR1 is SGHRS and CDR2 is YFSETQ. This CDR3 contains 15 residues. V lost 1 base, J lost 4 bases, and 5 bases stayed unmatched. This sequence joins TRBV5-1 and TRBJ1-2; 9 bases align to TRBD1. The clonotype comes from a human donor with chronic lymphocytic leukemia. Sample: PBMCs, taken after 36 months of ibrutinib treatment. The CDR3, as DNA: TGCGCCAGCAGCTTGATGACAGGGGGGACCTATGGCTACACCTTC. This sequence encodes CASSLMTGGTYGYTF.